A selection of T cell receptor beta chains follows, all from one sample in a study of beta chain features in type 1 diabetes. TCRdb's copy holds only in-frame clones and misses some; the assay was immunoSEQ multiplex PCR. The sample lists about 250,000 clones, approximately 11% occurring once. Material for sequencing was naive CD4+ T cells from blood. All receptors derive from a man aged 30-40 years with type 1 diabetes. Each CDR3 is given with its conserved first and last residue. The D gene is left open where the match is weak. Part of the rows lack a size; the others show once, few, many or a class for expanded clones.

CDR3aa,CDR3nt,abundance,d_gene,v_gene,j_gene
CASSLSTGELFF,TGTGCCAGCAGCTTATCGACCGGGGAGCTGTTTTTT,-,-,TRBV7-9,TRBJ2-2
CSVQTRTSTDTQYF,TGCAGCGTGCAGACAAGGACTAGCACAGATACGCAGTATTTT,few,-,TRBV29-1,TRBJ2-3
CASSQVTETYEQYF,TGTGCCAGCAGCCAAGTGACAGAGACCTACGAGCAGTACTTC,-,-,TRBV5-4,TRBJ2-7
CASSPGLAGVTDTQYF,TGTGCCAGCAGCCCGGGACTAGCGGGGGTCACAGATACGCAGTATTTT,few,TRBD2,TRBV5-4,TRBJ2-3
CASSPRVNSQETQYF,TGTGCCAGCTCACCACGGGTTAACAGCCAAGAGACCCAGTACTTC,-,-,TRBV18,TRBJ2-5
CASSVVAGVTNEQFF,TGTGCCAGCAGCGTAGTAGCGGGGGTAACAAATGAGCAGTTCTTC,few,TRBD2,TRBV9,TRBJ2-1
CASSPQVSTEAFF,TGTGCCAGCAGCCCGCAGGTTAGCACTGAAGCTTTCTTT,-,-,TRBV5-5,TRBJ1-1
CASSSGGPRGTDTQYF,TGTGCCAGCAGCTCGGGGGGGCCGAGGGGCACAGATACGCAGTATTTT,few,TRBD2,TRBV5-4,TRBJ2-3
CASSQVGVGGEPQHF,TGCGCCAGCAGCCAAGTGGGGGTGGGAGGGGAGCCCCAGCATTTT,once,-,TRBV4-1,TRBJ1-5
CASSPDGGGHHGELFF,TGTGCCAGCAGCCCCGACGGCGGGGGGCATCACGGGGAGCTGTTTTTT,-,TRBD2,TRBV9,TRBJ2-2
CASTSQGARGYTF,TGTGCCAGCACCTCTCAGGGGGCGCGCGGCTACACCTTC,-,TRBD1,TRBV28,TRBJ1-2
CASSEGTGDSPLHF,TGTGCCAGCAGTGAAGGGACAGGGGATTCACCCCTCCACTTT,-,TRBD1,TRBV2,TRBJ1-6
CASSPGENSPLHF,TGTGCCAGCTCACCAGGGGAGAACTCACCCCTCCACTTT,few,-,TRBV18,TRBJ1-6
CASSYSAGTYEQYF,TGTGCCAGCAGTTACTCCGCAGGGACCTACGAGCAGTACTTC,-,-,TRBV6-6,TRBJ2-7
CASSPPASGGLGEQYF,TGTGCCAGCTCACCACCGGCGAGCGGGGGGCTCGGCGAGCAGTACTTC,few,TRBD2,TRBV18,TRBJ2-7
CASRVAGETQYF,TGCGCCAGCAGGGTAGCGGGGGAGACCCAGTACTTC,-,TRBD2,TRBV5-1,TRBJ2-5
CASSLGQVHYEQYF,TGTGCCAGCAGCCTGGGACAGGTACACTACGAGCAGTACTTC,few,TRBD1,TRBV28,TRBJ2-7
CASSEGNRQPQHF,TGTGCCAGCAGTGAGGGCAATCGGCAGCCCCAGCATTTT,-,-,TRBV6-1,TRBJ1-5